The rows below give T cell receptor beta chains drawn from one sample of a study of cytomegalovirus exposure and HLA in healthy donors. Profiled with immunoSEQ multiplex PCR; TCRdb holds only in-frame clones, not every one. The sample yields under 150,000 clones, about 79% seen once. The sequenced material came from PBMCs. All receptors come from a woman between 18 and 29 years old in good health and CMV-seronegative. Both conserved end residues are part of each CDR3. D genes are given only for firm matches. Part of the rows lack a size; the others show once, few, many or a class for expanded clones.

j_gene	abundance	d_gene	v_gene	len	CDR3nt	CDR3aa
TRBJ2-3	NA	NA	TRBV7-6	15	TGTGCCAGCAGCTTAGACGGACGTCGGGGAGATACGCAGTATTTT	CASSLDGRRGDTQYF
TRBJ1-2	NA	NA	TRBV7-9	13	TGTGCCAGCAGCTTTGAACTTCAGAGGGGCTACACCTTC	CASSFELQRGYTF
TRBJ1-4	NA	NA	TRBV7-2	15	TGTGCCAGCAGCTTAGTGTTGAGGGAGGGGGTAAAACTGTTTTTT	CASSLVLREGVKLFF
TRBJ1-1	NA	TRBD1	TRBV5-1	15	TGCGCCAGCAACACCGGGACAGGGCTTTACACTGAAGCTTTCTTT	CASNTGTGLYTEAFF
TRBJ1-4	once	NA	TRBV6-1	14	TGTGCCAGCAGCGCCCGCAGGGGAGAAGAAAAACTGTTTTTT	CASSARRGEEKLFF
TRBJ2-7	NA	NA	TRBV7-9	12	TGTTCCAGCAGCTTAGCATCGGGCAGGGAGTACTTC	CSSSLASGREYF
TRBJ1-1	NA	NA	TRBV14	17	TGTGCCAGCAGCCAAGATGGCAGGGGCTGGGGAAACACTGAAGCTTTCTTT	CASSQDGRGWGNTEAFF
TRBJ1-1	NA	NA	TRBV5-4	14	TGTGCCAGCAGCTTATCCGGTGTGAACACTGAAGCTTTCTTT	CASSLSGVNTEAFF
TRBJ2-2	NA	TRBD2	TRBV30	21	TGTGCCTGGAACGGAAGGACTAGCGGGGGGTCCCCTCGGGGGGGGGCCGGGGAGCTGTTTTTT	CAWNGRTSGGSPRGGAGELFF
TRBJ2-1	NA	NA	TRBV14	15	TGTGCCAGCAGCCAAGTCGGGGGAAAGTACAATGAGCAGTTCTTC	CASSQVGGKYNEQFF
TRBJ1-3	few	TRBD1	TRBV5-5	17	TGTGCCAGCAGCTTTTCCGGGACAGTCTACTCTGGAAACACCATATATTTT	CASSFSGTVYSGNTIYF
TRBJ2-5	NA	TRBD2	TRBV18	14	TGTGCCAGCTCACCAAATAGCGGGGAGGAGACCCAGTACTTC	CASSPNSGEETQYF
TRBJ2-2	NA	TRBD2	TRBV11-3	17	TGTGCCAGCAGCTTCCTAGCTAGCGGGGGGGTGACCGGGGAGCTGTTTTTT	CASSFLASGGVTGELFF
TRBJ1-5	NA	TRBD1	TRBV5-6	16	TGTGCCAGCAGCTTGGCCCTAACAGGGGGTTATCAGCCCCAGCATTTT	CASSLALTGGYQPQHF
TRBJ2-3	NA	NA	TRBV10-3	13	TGTGCCATCAGAGACAGGCCCACAGATACGCAGTATTTT	CAIRDRPTDTQYF
TRBJ1-2	NA	NA	TRBV7-2	13	TGTGCCAGCAGCTTAGGGGGGGTGGGTGGCTACACCTTC	CASSLGGVGGYTF